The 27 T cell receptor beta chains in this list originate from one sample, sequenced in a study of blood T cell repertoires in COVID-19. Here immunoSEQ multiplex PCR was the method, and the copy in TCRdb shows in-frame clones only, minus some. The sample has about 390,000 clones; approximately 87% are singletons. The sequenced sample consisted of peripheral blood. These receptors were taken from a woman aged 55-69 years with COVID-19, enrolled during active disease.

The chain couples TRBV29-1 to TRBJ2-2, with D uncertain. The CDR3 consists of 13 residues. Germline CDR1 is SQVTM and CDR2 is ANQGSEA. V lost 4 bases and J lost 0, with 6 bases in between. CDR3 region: CSVAHTNTGELFF. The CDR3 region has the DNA TGCAGCGTTGCACACACGAACACCGGGGAGCTGTTTTTT.

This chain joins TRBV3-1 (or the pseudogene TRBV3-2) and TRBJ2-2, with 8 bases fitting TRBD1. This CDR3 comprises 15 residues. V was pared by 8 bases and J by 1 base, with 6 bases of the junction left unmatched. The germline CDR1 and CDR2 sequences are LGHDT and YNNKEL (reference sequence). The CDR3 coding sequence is TGTGCCAGCCGAAAGGGGACAGGGAACACCGGGGAGCTGTTTTTT. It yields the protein CASRKGTGNTGELFF.

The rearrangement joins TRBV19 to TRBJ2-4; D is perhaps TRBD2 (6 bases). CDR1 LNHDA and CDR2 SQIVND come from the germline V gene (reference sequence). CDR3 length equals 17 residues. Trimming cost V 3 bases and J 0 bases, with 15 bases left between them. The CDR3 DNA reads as TGTGCCAGTAGTATGGCAGGAGGGGCCTTAGCCAAAAACATTCAGTACTTC. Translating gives CASSMAGGALAKNIQYF.

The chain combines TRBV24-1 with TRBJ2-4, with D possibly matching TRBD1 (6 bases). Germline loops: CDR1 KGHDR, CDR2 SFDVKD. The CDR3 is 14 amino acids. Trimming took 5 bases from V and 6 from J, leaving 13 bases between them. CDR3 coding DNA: TGTGCCACCAGTGGCCATTCCAGGGGAAACATTCAGTACTTC. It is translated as CATSGHSRGNIQYF.

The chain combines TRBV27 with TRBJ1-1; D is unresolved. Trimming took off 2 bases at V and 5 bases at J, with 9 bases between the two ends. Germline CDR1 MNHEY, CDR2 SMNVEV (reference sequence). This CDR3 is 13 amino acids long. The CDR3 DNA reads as TGTGCCAGCAGTTTACAGAGGAATACTGAAGCTTTCTTT. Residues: CASSLQRNTEAFF.

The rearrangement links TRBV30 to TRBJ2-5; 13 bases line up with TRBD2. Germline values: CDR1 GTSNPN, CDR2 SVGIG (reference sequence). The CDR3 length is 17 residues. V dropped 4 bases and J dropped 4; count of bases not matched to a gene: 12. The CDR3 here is CAWTPIPTSGGLETQYF. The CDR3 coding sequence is TGTGCCTGGACCCCCATCCCGACTAGCGGGGGGCTAGAGACCCAGTACTTC. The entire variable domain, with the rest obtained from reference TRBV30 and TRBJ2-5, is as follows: SQTIHQWPATLVQPVGSPLSLECTVEGTSNPNLYWYRQAAGRGLQLLFYSVGIGQISSEVPQNLSASRPQDRQFILSSKKLLLSDSGFYLCAWTPIPTSGGLETQYFGPGTRLLVL.

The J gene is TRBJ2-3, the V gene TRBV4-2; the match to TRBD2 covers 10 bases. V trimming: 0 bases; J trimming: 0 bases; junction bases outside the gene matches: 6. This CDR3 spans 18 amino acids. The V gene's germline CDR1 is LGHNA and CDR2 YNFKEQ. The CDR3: CASSQEAVTSGSTDTQYF. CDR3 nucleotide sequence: TGTGCCAGCAGCCAAGAGGCGGTGACTAGCGGGAGCACAGATACGCAGTATTTT.

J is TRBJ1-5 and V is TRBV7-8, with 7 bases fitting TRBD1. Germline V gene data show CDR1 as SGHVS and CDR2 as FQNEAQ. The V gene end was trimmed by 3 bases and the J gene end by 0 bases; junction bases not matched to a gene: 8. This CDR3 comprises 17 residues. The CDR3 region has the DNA TGTGCCAGCAGCTTCCGGGACAGTCCTAATAGCAATCAGCCCCAGCATTTT. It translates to CASSFRDSPNSNQPQHF.

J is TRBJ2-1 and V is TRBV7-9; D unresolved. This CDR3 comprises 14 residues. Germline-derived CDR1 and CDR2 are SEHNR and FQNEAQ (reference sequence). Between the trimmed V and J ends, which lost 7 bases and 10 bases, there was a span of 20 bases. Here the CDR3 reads CASTDGRGPPEQFF. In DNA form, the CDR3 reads TGTGCCAGCACCGACGGCAGAGGTCCCCCCGAGCAGTTCTTC.

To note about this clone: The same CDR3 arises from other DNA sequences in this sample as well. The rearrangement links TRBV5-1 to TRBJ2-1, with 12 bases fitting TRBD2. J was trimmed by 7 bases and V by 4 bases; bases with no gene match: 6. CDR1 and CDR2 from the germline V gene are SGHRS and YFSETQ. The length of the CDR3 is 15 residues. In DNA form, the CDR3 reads TGCGCCAGCAGCCCCCTAGCGGGGGGGCCTAATGAGCAGTTCTTC. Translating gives CASSPLAGGPNEQFF.

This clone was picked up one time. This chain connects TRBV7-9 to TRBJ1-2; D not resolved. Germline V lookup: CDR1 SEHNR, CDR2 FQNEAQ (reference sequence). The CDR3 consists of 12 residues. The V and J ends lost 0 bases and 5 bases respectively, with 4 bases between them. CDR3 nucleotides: TGTGCCAGCAGCTTAGCCGGGTATGGCTACACCTTC. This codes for CASSLAGYGYTF.

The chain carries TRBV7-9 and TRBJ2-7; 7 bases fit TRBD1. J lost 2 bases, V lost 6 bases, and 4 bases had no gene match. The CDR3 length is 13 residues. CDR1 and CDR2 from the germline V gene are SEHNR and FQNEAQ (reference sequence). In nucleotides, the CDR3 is TGTGCCAGCAGAGGGACAGCCACCTACGAGCAGTACTTC. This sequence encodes CASRGTATYEQYF.

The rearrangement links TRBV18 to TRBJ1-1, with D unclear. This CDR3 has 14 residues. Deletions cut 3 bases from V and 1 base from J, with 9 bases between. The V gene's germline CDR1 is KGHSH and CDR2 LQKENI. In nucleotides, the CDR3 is TGTGCCAGCTCACCTATAACGGGGAACACTGAAGCTTTCTTT. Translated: CASSPITGNTEAFF.

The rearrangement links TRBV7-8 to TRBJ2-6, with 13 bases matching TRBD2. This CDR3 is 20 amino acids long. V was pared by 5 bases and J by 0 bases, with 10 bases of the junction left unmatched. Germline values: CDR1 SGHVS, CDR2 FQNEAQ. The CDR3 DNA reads TGTGCCAGCAGCCATACTAGCGGGGGGGCACTTCGCTCTGGGGCCAACGTCCTGACTTTC. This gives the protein CASSHTSGGALRSGANVLTF.

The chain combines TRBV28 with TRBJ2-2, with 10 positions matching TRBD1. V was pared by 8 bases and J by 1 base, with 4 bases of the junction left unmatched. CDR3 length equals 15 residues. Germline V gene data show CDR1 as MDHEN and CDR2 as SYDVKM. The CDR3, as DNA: TGTGCCAGCGAAGGACAGGGGGGGAACACCGGGGAGCTGTTTTTT. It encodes CASEGQGGNTGELFF.

The CDR3, as DNA: TGTGCCAGCTCACCACTCGCGCAGGACAGTCAGCCCCAGCATTTT. As protein: CASSPLAQDSQPQHF. The chain carries TRBV18 and TRBJ1-5; tentative D call: TRBD1 (6 bases). The CDR3 has 15 residues. Germline V gives CDR1 KGHSH, CDR2 LQKENI. The V and J ends lost 1 base and 6 bases respectively, with 13 bases between them.

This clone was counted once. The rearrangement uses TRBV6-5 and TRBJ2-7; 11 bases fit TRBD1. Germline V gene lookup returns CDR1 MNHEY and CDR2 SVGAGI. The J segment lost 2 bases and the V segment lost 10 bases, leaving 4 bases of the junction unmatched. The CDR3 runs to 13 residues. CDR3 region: CANGQGAPYEQYF. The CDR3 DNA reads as TGTGCCAATGGACAGGGGGCTCCCTACGAGCAGTACTTC.

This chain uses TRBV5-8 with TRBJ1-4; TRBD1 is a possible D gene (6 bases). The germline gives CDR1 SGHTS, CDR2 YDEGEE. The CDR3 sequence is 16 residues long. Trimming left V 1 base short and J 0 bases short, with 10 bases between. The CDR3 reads CASSLLGASTNEKLFF. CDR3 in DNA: TGTGCCAGCAGCTTGCTGGGGGCATCAACTAATGAAAAACTGTTTTTT.

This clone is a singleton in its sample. CDR3 in DNA: TGTGCCAGCAGCCTACAAGGCGGGGGCAATCAGCCCCAGCATTTT. It is translated as CASSLQGGGNQPQHF. The chain joins TRBV2 to TRBJ1-5; D call uncertain. CDR1 is SNHLY and CDR2 is FYNNEI in the germline V gene. The ends were cut back, 6 bases at V and 2 bases at J, with 14 bases in the middle. The CDR3 length is 15 residues.

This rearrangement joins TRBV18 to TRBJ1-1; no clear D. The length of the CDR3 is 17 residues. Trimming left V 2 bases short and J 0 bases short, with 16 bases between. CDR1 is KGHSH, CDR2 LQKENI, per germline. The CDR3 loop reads CASSPTTAVVVNTEAFF. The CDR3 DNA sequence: TGTGCCAGCTCACCAACGACTGCGGTTGTAGTGAACACTGAAGCTTTCTTT.

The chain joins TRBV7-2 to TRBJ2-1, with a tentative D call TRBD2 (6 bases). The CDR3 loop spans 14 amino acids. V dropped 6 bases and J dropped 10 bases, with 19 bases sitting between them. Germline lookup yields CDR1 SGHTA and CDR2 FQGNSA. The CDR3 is CASSGGALQWEQFF. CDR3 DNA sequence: TGTGCCAGCAGTGGCGGGGCCCTACAATGGGAGCAGTTCTTC.

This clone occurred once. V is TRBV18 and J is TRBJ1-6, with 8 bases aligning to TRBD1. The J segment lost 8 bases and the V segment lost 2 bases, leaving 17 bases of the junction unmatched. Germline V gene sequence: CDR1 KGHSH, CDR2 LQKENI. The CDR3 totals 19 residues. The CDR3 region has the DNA TGTGCCAGCTCACCATTCCCCAGCCTACATCAGGGGGCGGATTCACCCCTCCACTTT. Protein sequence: CASSPFPSLHQGADSPLHF.

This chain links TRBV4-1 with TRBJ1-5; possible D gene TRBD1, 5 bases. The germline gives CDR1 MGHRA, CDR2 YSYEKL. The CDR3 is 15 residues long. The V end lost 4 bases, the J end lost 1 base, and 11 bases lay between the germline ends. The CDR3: CASSRREESNQPQHF. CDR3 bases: TGCGCCAGCAGCCGCAGGGAGGAAAGCAATCAGCCCCAGCATTTT.

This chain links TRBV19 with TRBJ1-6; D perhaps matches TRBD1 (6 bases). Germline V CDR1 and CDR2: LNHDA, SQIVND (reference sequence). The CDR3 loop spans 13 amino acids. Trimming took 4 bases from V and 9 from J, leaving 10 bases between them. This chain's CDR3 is CASSNREGSPLHF. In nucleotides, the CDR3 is TGTGCCAGTAGTAACAGGGAAGGTTCACCCCTCCACTTT.

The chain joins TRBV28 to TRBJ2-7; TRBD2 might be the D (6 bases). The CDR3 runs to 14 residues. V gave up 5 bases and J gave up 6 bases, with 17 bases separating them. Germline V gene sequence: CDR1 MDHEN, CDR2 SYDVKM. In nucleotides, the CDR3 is TGTGCCAGCAGTCCTGACCGGGAGCTGAGCGAGCAGTACTTC. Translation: CASSPDRELSEQYF.

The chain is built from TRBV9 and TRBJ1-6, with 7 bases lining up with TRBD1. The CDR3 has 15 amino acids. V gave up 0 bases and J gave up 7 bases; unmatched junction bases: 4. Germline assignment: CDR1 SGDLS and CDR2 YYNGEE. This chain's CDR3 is CASSVGGQWNSPLHF. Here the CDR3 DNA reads TGTGCCAGCAGCGTAGGGGGACAGTGGAATTCACCCCTCCACTTT.

This chain's CDR3 is CASSNVANTGELFF. CDR3 nucleotides: TGTGCCAGTAGCAACGTAGCGAACACCGGGGAGCTGTTTTTT. This chain joins TRBV19 and TRBJ2-2; D uncertain. The CDR3 consists of 14 residues. V lost 6 bases, J lost 0 bases, and 8 bases lay in between. Germline V gene sequence: CDR1 LNHDA, CDR2 SQIVND (reference sequence).